This T cell receptor beta chain was recovered during a study of CD4 T cells in relation to SARS-CoV-2 and coronaviruses. The unexposed donors gave CD4+ T cells in about 2011-2018, prior to COVID-19. Deep TCR-beta sequencing used DNA from uncultured naive and memory CD4+ T cells. Profiling relied on immunoSEQ multiplex PCR, and the TCRdb table lists in-frame clones only, not all of them. The sample consists of 50,000 to 70,000 clones, around 86% of them appearing once. Trimming cost V 5 bases and J 2 bases; bases outside gene matches: 2. CDR3 size: 13 residues. Germline CDR1 SGHAT, CDR2 FQDESV (reference sequence).

The receptor was isolated from a human donor in good health. Sequencing input: memory CD4+ T cells from PBMCs. The chain links TRBV11-1 to TRBJ2-7; TRBD1 matches 8 bases. CDR3 protein: CASSMDRAYEQYF. The CDR3 DNA sequence: TGTGCCAGCAGCATGGACAGGGCCTACGAGCAGTACTTC.